Below, 8 T cell receptor beta chains from the same sample are listed, as sequenced in a study of cytomegalovirus exposure and HLA in healthy donors. In the PCR, 60 Vbeta and 13 Jbeta primers were used. Data came from immunoSEQ multiplex PCR; TCRdb stores just in-frame clones and leaves some out. The sample totals around 52,000 clones; its top ten clones hold 25% to 30%. The sample was PBMCs. All receptors come from a man in his forties or fifties in good health and CMV-seropositive.

The chain combines TRBV27 with TRBJ1-1, with a tentative D call TRBD1 (6 bases). With 9 bases removed from V and 4 bases from J, the gap between germline ends came to 15 bases. The CDR3 consists of 13 residues. Germline CDR1 and CDR2: MNHEY and SMNVEV (reference sequence). CDR3: CASHPQGSTEAFF. The CDR3 nucleotides read TGTGCCAGTCACCCACAGGGAAGCACTGAAGCTTTCTTT.

This rearrangement joins TRBV28 to TRBJ2-7; 7 bases are a match to TRBD1. The J segment lost 2 bases and the V segment lost 8 bases, leaving 3 bases of the junction unmatched. The CDR3 spans 12 residues. Germline-derived CDR1 and CDR2 are MDHEN and SYDVKM. The CDR3 nucleotides are TGTGCCAGCCTCGACAGGGCCTACGAGCAGTACTTC. Protein: CASLDRAYEQYF. The full variable domain, its missing parts supplied by reference TRBV28 and TRBJ2-7, is DVKVTQSSRYLVKRTGEKVFLECVQDMDHENMFWYRQDPGLGLRLIYFSYDVKMKEKGDIPEGYSVSREKKERFSLILESASTNQTSMYLCASLDRAYEQYFGPGTRLTVT.

The chain links TRBV10-3 to TRBJ2-2; D not resolved. The length of the CDR3 is 16 residues. The V gene lost 0 bases and the J gene lost 4 bases, with 12 bases spanning the gap. CDR1 is ENHRY, CDR2 SYGVKD, per germline. This CDR3 reads CAISESAQVATGELFF. CDR3 sequence (DNA): TGTGCCATCAGTGAGTCGGCGCAGGTCGCCACCGGGGAGCTGTTTTTT.

The chain uses TRBV7-3 and TRBJ1-1; 7 positions agree with TRBD1. The J segment lost 3 bases and the V segment lost 5 bases, leaving 3 bases of the junction unmatched. The CDR3 has 13 residues. Germline CDR1 SGHTA, CDR2 FQGTGA. The CDR3 coding sequence is TGTGCCAGCAGCCCGGACAGGCACACTGAAGCTTTCTTT. Protein: CASSPDRHTEAFF.

The chain uses TRBV7-6 and TRBJ1-1; 7 bases match TRBD1. The J segment lost 5 bases and the V segment lost 5 bases, leaving 2 bases of the junction unmatched. CDR1 SGHVS and CDR2 FNYEAQ come from the germline V gene. There are 12 residues in the CDR3. CDR3 sequence reads: CASSTTGTEAFF. CDR3 coding DNA: TGTGCCAGCAGCACGACAGGGACTGAAGCTTTCTTT.

The V and J genes are TRBV5-1 and TRBJ2-7; 7 bases fit TRBD1. This CDR3 is 15 amino acids long. V dropped 3 bases and J dropped 0; count of bases not matched to a gene: 6. Germline V gene lookup returns CDR1 SGHRS and CDR2 YFSETQ. CDR3 coding DNA: TGCGCCAGCAGCTCCTCCGGGACAGTCTCCTACGAGCAGTACTTC. Translated, it gives CASSSSGTVSYEQYF.

The chain couples TRBV11-1 to TRBJ2-3; possibly TRBD2 for D (6 bases). Trimming shortened V by 7 bases and J by 10 bases, and 15 bases separated the two germline ends. There are 12 residues in the CDR3. Germline values: CDR1 SGHAT, CDR2 FQDESV (reference sequence). The CDR3 sequence: CASKTGEGPQYF. In nucleotides, the CDR3 is TGTGCCAGCAAGACGGGAGAGGGGCCGCAGTATTTT. Variable domain in full (rest from reference TRBV11-1 and TRBJ2-3): EAEVAQSPRYKITEKSQAVAFWCDPISGHATLYWYRQILGQGPELLVQFQDESVVDDSQLPKDRFSAERLKGVDSTLKIQPAELGDSAMYLCASKTGEGPQYFGPGTRLTVL.

J is TRBJ2-7 and V is TRBV6-5; 7 bases are shared with TRBD1. CDR3 length: 13 amino acids. Germline values: CDR1 MNHEY, CDR2 SVGAGI. The V segment lost 5 bases and the J segment 6 bases; nucleotides outside the gene matches: 7. The CDR3 loop is CASSTRQGTEQYF. Here the CDR3 DNA reads TGTGCCAGCAGTACGCGACAGGGAACCGAGCAGTACTTC.